The 20 T cell receptor beta chains given below trace back to one sample, sequenced in a study of control samples from healthy donors and cancer patients. Only in-frame clones appear in the TCRdb table, and some are missing; sequencing was by immunoSEQ multiplex PCR. The table lists about 140,000 clones, approximately 91% of them singletons. Sequenced sample: blood. Receptors were obtained from a woman aged 30 to 39 in good health.

This clone occurred a few times. The chain carries TRBV19 and TRBJ1-2; 9 nucleotides line up with TRBD1. Trimming at V came to 5 bases and at J to 3 bases, leaving 7 bases not matched to a gene. CDR3 length equals 15 residues. CDR1 and CDR2 from the germline V gene are LNHDA and SQIVND (reference sequence). DNA for the CDR3: TGTGCCAGTAGTTTCGAACAGGGGGCTCACTATGGCTACACCTTC. It encodes CASSFEQGAHYGYTF.

The chain recombines TRBV6-1 with TRBJ1-1, with TRBD1 as a possible D gene (6 bases). This CDR3 region has 14 residues. CDR1 and CDR2 from the germline V gene are MNHNS and SASEGT. V lost 3 bases and J lost 7, with 15 bases in between. The CDR3 sequence: CASSDLTGGDEAFF. CDR3 bases: TGTGCCAGCAGTGATTTGACAGGTGGGGATGAAGCTTTCTTT.

V usage is TRBV7-2 and J usage is TRBJ2-7; 7 bases fit TRBD1. The CDR3 sequence is 16 residues long. CDR1 is SGHTA and CDR2 is FQGNSA in the germline V gene. Germline trimming cut 5 bases from V and 1 base from J; bases unmatched to any gene: 11. For the CDR3, the DNA is TGTGCCAGCAGCACCCCCCGGGACAGAATTTCCTACGAGCAGTACTTC. This codes for CASSTPRDRISYEQYF.

The chain uses TRBV3-1 (or the pseudogene TRBV3-2) and TRBJ1-4; D gene uncertain. Trimming pared 0 bases from V and 8 bases from J, leaving 13 bases between. Germline values: CDR1 LGHDT, CDR2 YNNKEL (reference sequence). This CDR3 has 15 residues. CDR3 sequence: CASSQDFKVHEKLFF. The CDR3 region has the DNA TGTGCCAGCAGCCAAGATTTTAAGGTACACGAAAAACTGTTTTTT.

In its sample, this clone was seen once. J is TRBJ1-1 and V is TRBV30; TRBD1 matches 11 bases. Unmatched junction bases numbered 5, after V lost 3 bases and J lost 5 bases. This CDR3 comprises 14 residues. Germline V gene sequence: CDR1 GTSNPN, CDR2 SVGIG (reference sequence). The DNA of the CDR3 is TGTGCCTGGAGGGACAGGGGGCTTTGGACTGAAGCTTTCTTT. Its protein product is CAWRDRGLWTEAFF.

The chain recombines TRBV30 with TRBJ1-3; 7 positions agree with TRBD1. Germline V gives CDR1 GTSNPN, CDR2 SVGIG (reference sequence). Unmatched junction bases numbered 6, after V lost 8 bases and J lost 2 bases. This CDR3 spans 13 amino acids. The CDR3 DNA sequence: TGTGCCGCACAGGGGACCCCTGGAAACACCATATATTTT. It encodes CAAQGTPGNTIYF.

The chain has TRBV19 and TRBJ2-2; D gene ambiguous. V was shortened by 5 bases and J by 4 bases, with 8 bases between the two germline ends. The CDR3 spans 13 residues. Germline V gives CDR1 LNHDA, CDR2 SQIVND (reference sequence). The CDR3 DNA is TGTGCCAGTAGTGATCCATTCACCGGGGAGCTGTTTTTT. It codes for CASSDPFTGELFF.

The chain recombines TRBV25-1 with TRBJ2-1; no reliable D call. Per germline, CDR1 MGHDK and CDR2 SYGVNS. The CDR3 has 13 residues. The V end was cut by 6 bases, the J end by 0 bases, with 6 bases between. The CDR3 region has the DNA TGTGCCAGCAGATATGACTCCTACAATGAGCAGTTCTTC. The encoded protein is CASRYDSYNEQFF.

V and J are TRBV5-1 and TRBJ1-1; 9 positions match TRBD1. The CDR3 totals 14 residues. V was pared by 4 bases and J by 3 bases, with 4 bases of the junction left unmatched. Germline lookup yields CDR1 SGHRS and CDR2 YFSETQ. The CDR3 bases are TGCGCCAGCAGCCCACAGGGGGCGCACACTGAAGCTTTCTTT. Protein sequence: CASSPQGAHTEAFF.

This clone appeared a few times. This rearrangement joins TRBV19 to TRBJ2-3; D may be TRBD1 (6 bases). CDR3 length equals 16 residues. The V end was cut by 3 bases, the J end by 0 bases, with 13 bases between. Germline-derived CDR1 and CDR2 are LNHDA and SQIVND (reference sequence). The CDR3 loop is CASSISGDPSTDTQYF. The CDR3, as DNA: TGTGCCAGTAGTATTTCAGGGGACCCTAGCACAGATACGCAGTATTTT.

The chain carries TRBV3-1 (or the pseudogene TRBV3-2) and TRBJ2-1; 7 bases line up with TRBD2. This CDR3 spans 15 amino acids. J was trimmed by 9 bases and V by 2 bases; bases with no gene match: 10. Germline CDR1 LGHDT, CDR2 YNNKEL (reference sequence). Written as DNA, the CDR3 is TGTGCCAGCAGCCAACAAATGGTAGCGGGCACTGAGCAGTTCTTC. It translates to CASSQQMVAGTEQFF.

V and J are TRBV30 and TRBJ1-1; D is undetermined. With 8 bases removed from V and 2 bases from J, the gap between germline ends came to 9 bases. Per the germline V gene, CDR1 is GTSNPN and CDR2 is SVGIG (reference sequence). The CDR3 is 11 amino acids. The DNA for the CDR3 is TGTGCCCTACGGTTCAACACTGAAGCTTTCTTT. This encodes CALRFNTEAFF.

The chain combines TRBV2 with TRBJ2-1, with 11 nucleotides matching TRBD2. Looked up from germline, CDR1 is SNHLY and CDR2 is FYNNEI. This CDR3 spans 15 amino acids. V was clipped by 7 bases and J by 7 bases; unmatched bases: 9. The CDR3 here is CASTATSGIGNEQFF. CDR3 bases: TGTGCCAGCACTGCGACTAGCGGGATCGGGAATGAGCAGTTCTTC.

The chain is built from TRBV19 and TRBJ1-3, with TRBD1 as a possible D gene (6 bases). The CDR3 loop spans 15 amino acids. Germline loops: CDR1 LNHDA, CDR2 SQIVND (reference sequence). Trimming cost V 6 bases and J 0 bases, with 12 bases left between them. The CDR3 DNA is TGTGCCAGTAGAACGGACAGCCTCTCTGGAAACACCATATATTTT. Protein sequence: CASRTDSLSGNTIYF.

J is TRBJ2-3 and V is TRBV7-9; the match to TRBD2 covers 8 bases. The length of the CDR3 is 14 residues. Trimming took 5 bases from V and 4 from J; bases not matched to a gene: 5. Germline-derived CDR1 and CDR2 are SEHNR and FQNEAQ (reference sequence). The CDR3 coding sequence is TGTGCCAGCAGCCCCGGACTAGCCCCAGATACGCAGTATTTT. It codes for CASSPGLAPDTQYF. Based on the CDR3 plus reference TRBV7-9 and TRBJ2-3, the full variable domain is DTGVSQNPRHKITKRGQNVTFRCDPISEHNRLYWYRQTLGQGPEFLTYFQNEAQLEKSRLLSDRFSAERPKGSFSTLEIQRTEQGDSAMYLCASSPGLAPDTQYFGPGTRLTVL.

The rearrangement joins TRBV6-5 to TRBJ2-1; the D is unclear. Deletions cut 2 bases from V and 8 bases from J, with 10 bases between. The CDR3 is 13 residues long. Germline lookup yields CDR1 MNHEY and CDR2 SVGAGI. The CDR3 region is CASSYQRLHEQFF. The CDR3 DNA sequence: TGTGCCAGCAGTTACCAGCGTCTCCATGAGCAGTTCTTC.

V gene TRBV6-4 combines with J gene TRBJ2-2; D is unclear. The CDR3 runs to 14 residues. V was pared by 0 bases and J by 6 bases, with 8 bases between. Germline CDR1 and CDR2: MRHNA and SNTAGT. The CDR3 is CASSDSGGSGELFF. The CDR3 nucleotides read TGTGCCAGCAGTGACTCCGGTGGTTCCGGGGAGCTGTTTTTT.

This clone was seen once. V and J are TRBV19 and TRBJ1-2; a possible D gene is TRBD1 (5 bases). The CDR3 spans 14 residues. V lost 5 bases to trimming and J lost 0 bases, with 10 bases between them. Germline assignment: CDR1 LNHDA and CDR2 SQIVND (reference sequence). The DNA for the CDR3 is TGTGCCAGTAGTGGGGGTCTAGCTAACTATGGCTACACCTTC. Translated, it gives CASSGGLANYGYTF.

The rearrangement uses TRBV4-2 and TRBJ1-5; no clear D. This CDR3 contains 17 residues. Germline V CDR1 and CDR2: LGHNA, YNFKEQ. V lost 1 base and J 4 bases, leaving 17 bases between the germline ends. The CDR3 DNA follows: TGTGCCAGCAGCCAAGTAAAAATCTTGAACAGAAATCAGCCCCAGCATTTT. Translating it yields CASSQVKILNRNQPQHF.

This clone was observed at least ten times. This chain links TRBV19 with TRBJ2-2, with TRBD2 matching over 8 bases. The V and J ends lost 3 bases and 4 bases, in that order; junction bases with no gene match: 7. Germline CDR1 reads LNHDA; CDR2 reads SQIVND (reference sequence). The length of the CDR3 is 16 residues. This CDR3 is CASSIRDGRATGELFF. CDR3 coding DNA: TGTGCCAGTAGTATTCGGGACGGGAGGGCCACCGGGGAGCTGTTTTTT.